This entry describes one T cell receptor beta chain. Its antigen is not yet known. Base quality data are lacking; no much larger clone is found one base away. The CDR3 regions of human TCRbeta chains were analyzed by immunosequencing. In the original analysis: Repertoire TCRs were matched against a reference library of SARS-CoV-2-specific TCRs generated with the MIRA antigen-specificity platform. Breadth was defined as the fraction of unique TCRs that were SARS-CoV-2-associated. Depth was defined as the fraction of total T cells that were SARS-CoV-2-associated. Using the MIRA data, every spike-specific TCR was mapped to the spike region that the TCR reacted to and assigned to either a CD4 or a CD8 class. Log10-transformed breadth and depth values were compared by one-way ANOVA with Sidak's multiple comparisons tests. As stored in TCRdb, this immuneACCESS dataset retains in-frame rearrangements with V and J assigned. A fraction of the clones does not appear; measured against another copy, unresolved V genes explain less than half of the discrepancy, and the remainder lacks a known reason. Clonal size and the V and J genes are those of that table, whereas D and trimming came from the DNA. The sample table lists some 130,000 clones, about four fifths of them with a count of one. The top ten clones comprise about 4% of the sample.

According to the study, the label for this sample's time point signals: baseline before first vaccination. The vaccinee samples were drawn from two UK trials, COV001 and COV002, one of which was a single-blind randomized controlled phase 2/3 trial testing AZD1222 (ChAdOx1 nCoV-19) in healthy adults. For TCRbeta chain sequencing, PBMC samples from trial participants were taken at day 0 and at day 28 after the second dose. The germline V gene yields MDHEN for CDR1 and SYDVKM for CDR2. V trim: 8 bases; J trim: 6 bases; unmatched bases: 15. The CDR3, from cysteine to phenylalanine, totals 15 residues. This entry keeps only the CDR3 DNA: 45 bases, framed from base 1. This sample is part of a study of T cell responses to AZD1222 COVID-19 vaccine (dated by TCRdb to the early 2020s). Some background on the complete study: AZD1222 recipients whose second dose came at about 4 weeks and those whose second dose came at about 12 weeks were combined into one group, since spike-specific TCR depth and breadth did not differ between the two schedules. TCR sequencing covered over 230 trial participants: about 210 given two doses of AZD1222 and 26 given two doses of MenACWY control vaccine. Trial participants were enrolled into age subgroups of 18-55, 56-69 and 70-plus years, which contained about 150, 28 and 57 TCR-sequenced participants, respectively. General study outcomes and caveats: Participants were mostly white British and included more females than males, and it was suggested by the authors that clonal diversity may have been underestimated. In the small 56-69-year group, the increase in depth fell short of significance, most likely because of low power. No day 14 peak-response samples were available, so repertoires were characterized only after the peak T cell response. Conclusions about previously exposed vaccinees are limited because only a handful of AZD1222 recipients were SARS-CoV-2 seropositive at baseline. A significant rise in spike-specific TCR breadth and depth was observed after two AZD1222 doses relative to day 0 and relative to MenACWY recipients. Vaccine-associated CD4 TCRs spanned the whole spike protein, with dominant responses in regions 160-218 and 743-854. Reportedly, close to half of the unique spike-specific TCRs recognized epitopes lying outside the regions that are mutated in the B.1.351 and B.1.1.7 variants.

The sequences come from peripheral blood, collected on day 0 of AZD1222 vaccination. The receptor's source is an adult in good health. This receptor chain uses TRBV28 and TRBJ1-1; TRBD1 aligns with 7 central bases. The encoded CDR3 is CASLSRGGGYAEAFF. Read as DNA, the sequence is TGTGCCAGCCTATCTCGGGGAGGGGGCTATGCTGAAGCTTTCTTT.